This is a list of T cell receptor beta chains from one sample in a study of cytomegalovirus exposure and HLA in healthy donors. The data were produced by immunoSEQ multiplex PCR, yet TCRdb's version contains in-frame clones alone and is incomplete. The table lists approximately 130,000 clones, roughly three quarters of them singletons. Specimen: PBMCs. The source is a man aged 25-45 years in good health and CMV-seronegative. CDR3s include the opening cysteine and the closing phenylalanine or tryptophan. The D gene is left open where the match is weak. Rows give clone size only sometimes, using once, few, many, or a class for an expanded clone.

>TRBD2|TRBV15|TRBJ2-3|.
TGTGCCACCAGCCGTGCGACTAGCGGGGCGGCGCGTACAGATACGCAGTATTTT
CATSRATSGAARTDTQYF
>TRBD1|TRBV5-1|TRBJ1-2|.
TGCGCCAGCAGCTACCGGGACAGGGGGCGGGCCGGTTCGACCCACTATGGCTACACCTTC
CASSYRDRGRAGSTHYGYTF
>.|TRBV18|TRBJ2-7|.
TGTGCCAGCTCACCATTTTCTACCGACGAGCAGTACTTC
CASSPFSTDEQYF
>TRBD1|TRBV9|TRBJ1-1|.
TGTGCCAGCAGCACGGGACAGGGGGGGTGGGAAGCTTTCTTT
CASSTGQGGWEAFF
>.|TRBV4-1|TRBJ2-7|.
TGCGCCAGCAGCCACGGGGGAAGCTACGAGCAGTACTTC
CASSHGGSYEQYF
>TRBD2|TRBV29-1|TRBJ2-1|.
TGCAGCGTTGACAGGGGGGGGACTAGCGGGACCAATGAGCAGTTCTTC
CSVDRGGTSGTNEQFF
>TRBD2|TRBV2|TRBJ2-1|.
TGTGCCAACGGGCTAGCGGGCCTCAATGAGCAGTTCTTC
CANGLAGLNEQFF
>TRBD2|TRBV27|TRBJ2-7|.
TGTGCCAGCAGTTTATCGTCGCGGGAGAGGTCCTACGAGCAGTACTTC
CASSLSSRERSYEQYF
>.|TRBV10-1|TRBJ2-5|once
TGCGCCTGGCCTCGGGAGTACCAAGAGACCCAGTACTTC
CAWPREYQETQYF
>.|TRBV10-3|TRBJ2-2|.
TGTGCCATCAGTGAGTCGCTAGCCGGGGAGCTGTTTTTT
CAISESLAGELFF
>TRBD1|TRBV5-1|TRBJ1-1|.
TGCGCCAGCAGCCCGGGACAGGGGGTGACTGAAGCTTTCTTT
CASSPGQGVTEAFF
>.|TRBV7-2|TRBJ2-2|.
TGTGCCAGCAGCCGAAGCGGATGGGGTTCGGACACCGGGGAGCTGTTTTTT
CASSRSGWGSDTGELFF
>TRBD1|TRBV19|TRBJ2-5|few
TGTGCCAGTAGTTTCAGTGACAGGGGATTTCAAGAGACCCAGTACTTC
CASSFSDRGFQETQYF
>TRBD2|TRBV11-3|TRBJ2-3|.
TGTGCCAGCAGCTTAAGGGCGGGAGTCACAGATACGCAGTATTTT
CASSLRAGVTDTQYF
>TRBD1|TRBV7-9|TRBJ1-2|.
TGTGCCAGCAGCAATTCAGGGGGCGTCGATGGCTACACCTTC
CASSNSGGVDGYTF
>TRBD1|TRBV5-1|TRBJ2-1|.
TGCGCCAGCAGCTTACCCACAGGGGGCAATGAGCAGTTCTTC
CASSLPTGGNEQFF
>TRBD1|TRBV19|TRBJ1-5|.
TGTGCCAGTAGTAGAGAACAGACAGGGAACAATCAGCCCCAGCATTTT
CASSREQTGNNQPQHF
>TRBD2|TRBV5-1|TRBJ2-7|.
TGCGCCAGCAGCGAAGGACTAGCGTACGAGCAGTACTTC
CASSEGLAYEQYF
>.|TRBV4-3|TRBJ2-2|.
TGCGCCAGCAGCCAAGATCGAGCAGGGCCTTCGTGGGGCGGGGAGCTGTTTTTT
CASSQDRAGPSWGGELFF
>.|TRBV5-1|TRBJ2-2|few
TGCGCCAGCAGCTTGGCCGCGGGTAGCACCGGGGAGCTGTTTTTT
CASSLAAGSTGELFF
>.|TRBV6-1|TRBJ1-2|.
TGTGCCAGCAGTGAAGGGGCAGGTGCCGGCTACACCTTC
CASSEGAGAGYTF
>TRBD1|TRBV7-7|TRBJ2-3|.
TGTGCTAGCAGCTCAGCCGGGACAGGGGGTGGAGATACGCAGTATTTT
CASSSAGTGGGDTQYF
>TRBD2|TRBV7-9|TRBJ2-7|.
TGTGCCAGCAGCTCCAACAGACGGACTAGCGAACTCTCCTACGAGCAGTACTTC
CASSSNRRTSELSYEQYF
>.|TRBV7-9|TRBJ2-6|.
TGTGCCAGCAGCTTAGTTTGGAGGAACAGGGAAGGGGCCAACGTCCTGACTTTC
CASSLVWRNREGANVLTF
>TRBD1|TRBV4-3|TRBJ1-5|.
TGCGCCAGCAGCCAGTGGGGGCCAAGACAGGGAGACAATCAGCCCCAGCATTTT
CASSQWGPRQGDNQPQHF
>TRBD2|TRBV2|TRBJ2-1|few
TGTGCCAGCGCGGGGGGTGGAGCGATTGAGCAGTTCTTC
CASAGGGAIEQFF
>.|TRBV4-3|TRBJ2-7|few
TGCGCCAGCAGCCAAGACGCGCGGCGGGAAGAGTACGAGCAGTACTTC
CASSQDARREEYEQYF
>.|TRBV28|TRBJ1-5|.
TGTGCCAGCAGTTTTAGCACTTTATTTCGGCATTTT
CASSFSTLFRHF
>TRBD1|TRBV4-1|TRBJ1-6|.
TGCGCCAGCAGGCTCGGGACAGGGGAAAATTCACCCCTCCACTTT
CASRLGTGENSPLHF
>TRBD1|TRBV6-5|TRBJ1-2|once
TGTGCCAGCAGTTACTCTTACAGGGGTCCGGGCTACACCTTC
CASSYSYRGPGYTF
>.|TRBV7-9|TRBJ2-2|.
TGTGCCGGCAGCCCGCCAGGGACTTCGGTGGCCGGGGAGCTGTTTTTT
CAGSPPGTSVAGELFF
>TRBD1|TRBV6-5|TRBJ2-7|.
TGTGCCAGCAGTCACCGGGACAGGAACTACGAGCAGTACTTC
CASSHRDRNYEQYF
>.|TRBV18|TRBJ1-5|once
TGTGCCAGCTCAACGGGGGGCAATCAGCCCCAGCATTTT
CASSTGGNQPQHF
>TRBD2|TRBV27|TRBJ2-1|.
TGTGCCAGCAGTTCAGCCCTAGCGGGATCTTACAATGAGCAGTTCTTC
CASSSALAGSYNEQFF
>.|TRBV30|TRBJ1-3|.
TGTGCCTGGAGTTGGACCGGGACACTAGGAAACACCATATATTTT
CAWSWTGTLGNTIYF
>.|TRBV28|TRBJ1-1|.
TGTGCCAGCACAGACAGAATCACTGAAGCTTTCTTT
CASTDRITEAFF
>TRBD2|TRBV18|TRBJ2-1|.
TGTGCCAGCTCCAGGACTAGCGGGAGTGAGAATGAGCAGTTCTTC
CASSRTSGSENEQFF
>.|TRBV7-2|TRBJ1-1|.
TGTGCCAGCAGCTTCGGTTTTGGCCTAGCGGCTTTCTTT
CASSFGFGLAAFF
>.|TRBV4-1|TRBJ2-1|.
TGCGCCAGCAGCCAAGCTCAGGGAGGCTCCTACAATGAGCAGTTCTTC
CASSQAQGGSYNEQFF
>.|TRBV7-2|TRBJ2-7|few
TGTGCCAGCAGCCGGGATCAGGCCTACGAGCAGTACTTC
CASSRDQAYEQYF
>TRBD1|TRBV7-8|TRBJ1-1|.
TGTGCCAGCATCCGGGACAGGGGTCTCACTGAAGCTTTCTTT
CASIRDRGLTEAFF
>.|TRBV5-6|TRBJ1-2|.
TGTGCCAGCAGCTTGGAGGGACTCTACACCTTC
CASSLEGLYTF
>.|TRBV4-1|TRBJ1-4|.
TGCGCCAGCAGCCAAGAAAGAGTGGGCCGGAAACTGTTTTTT
CASSQERVGRKLFF